This TCR beta chain is drawn from a study of CD8+ T cells in alopecia areata. The wider study: The study gave tofacitinib for 6 to 18 months, then 6 months off drug. The investigators scored severity in treated patients by the percentage of affected scalp area. Broader study findings: Tofacitinib significantly reduced both scalp clonality and expanded CD8+ clones among the top 100. While patients received tofacitinib, many expanded lesional clones remained present in scalp and blood.

For this clone: Its antigen remains unidentified.

Specified treatment: oral pan-JAK inhibitor, 5-10 mg twice daily. The CDR3 is 15 amino acids. J was trimmed by 7 bases and V by 3 bases; bases with no gene match: 9. Per the germline V gene, CDR1 is ENHRY and CDR2 is SYGVKD. The sequencing template was cDNA reverse transcribed from extracted RNA. TCRdb's copy holds only in-frame clones and misses some; the assay was immunoSEQ multiplex PCR. This table holds about 250,000 clones, 60% found once. This chain links TRBV10-3 with TRBJ2-3; 8 bases are a match to TRBD2. This TCR derives from a human donor with alopecia areata. This sample comprised CD4+ T cells sorted from blood, obtained at roughly week 53, from a patient treated with tofacitinib. This CDR3 reads CAISEAGASLNTQYF. The CDR3 region has the DNA TGTGCCATCAGTGAAGCGGGGGCCTCATTGAATACGCAGTATTTT.